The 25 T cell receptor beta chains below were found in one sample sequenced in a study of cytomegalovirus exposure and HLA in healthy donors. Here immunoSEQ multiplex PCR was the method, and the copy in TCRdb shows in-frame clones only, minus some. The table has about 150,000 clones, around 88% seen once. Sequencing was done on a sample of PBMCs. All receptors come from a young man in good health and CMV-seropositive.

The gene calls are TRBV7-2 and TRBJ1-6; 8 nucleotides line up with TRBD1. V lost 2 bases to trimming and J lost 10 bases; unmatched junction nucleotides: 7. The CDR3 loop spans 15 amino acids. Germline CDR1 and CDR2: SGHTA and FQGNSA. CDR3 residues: CASSLSPTGDSPLHF. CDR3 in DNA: TGTGCCAGCAGCTTAAGCCCGACAGGGGACTCACCCCTCCACTTT.

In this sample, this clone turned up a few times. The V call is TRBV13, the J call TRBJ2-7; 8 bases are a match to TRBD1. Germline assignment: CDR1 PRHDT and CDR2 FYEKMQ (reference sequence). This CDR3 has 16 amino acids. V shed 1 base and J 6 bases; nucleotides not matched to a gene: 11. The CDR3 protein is CASSLERQGSRSEQYF. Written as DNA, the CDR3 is TGTGCCAGCAGCTTAGAAAGACAGGGGAGTCGTTCCGAGCAGTACTTC. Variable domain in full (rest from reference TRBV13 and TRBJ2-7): AAGVIQSPRHLIKEKRETATLKCYPIPRHDTVYWYQQGPGQDPQFLISFYEKMQSDKGSIPDRFSAQQFSDYHSELNMSSLELGDSALYFCASSLERQGSRSEQYFGPGTRLTVT.

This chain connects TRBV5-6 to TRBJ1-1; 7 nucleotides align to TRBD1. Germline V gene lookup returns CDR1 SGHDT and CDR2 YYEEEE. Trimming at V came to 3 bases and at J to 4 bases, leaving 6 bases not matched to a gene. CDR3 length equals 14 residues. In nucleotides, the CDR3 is TGTGCCAGCAGCTACAGGGGAGGCGGCACTGAAGCTTTCTTT. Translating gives CASSYRGGGTEAFF.

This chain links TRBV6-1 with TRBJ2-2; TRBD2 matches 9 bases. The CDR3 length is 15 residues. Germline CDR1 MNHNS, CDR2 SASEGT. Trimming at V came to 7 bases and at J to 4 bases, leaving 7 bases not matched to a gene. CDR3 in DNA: TGTGCCAGCACTAGCGGGGCGGGTGGCACCGGGGAGCTGTTTTTT. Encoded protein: CASTSGAGGTGELFF.

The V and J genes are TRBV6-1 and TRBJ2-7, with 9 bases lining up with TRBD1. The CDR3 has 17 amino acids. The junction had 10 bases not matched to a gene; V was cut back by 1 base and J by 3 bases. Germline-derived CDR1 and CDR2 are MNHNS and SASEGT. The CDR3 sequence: CASSEDWWRDRVYEQYF. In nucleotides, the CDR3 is TGTGCCAGCAGTGAAGATTGGTGGCGGGACAGGGTCTACGAGCAGTACTTC.

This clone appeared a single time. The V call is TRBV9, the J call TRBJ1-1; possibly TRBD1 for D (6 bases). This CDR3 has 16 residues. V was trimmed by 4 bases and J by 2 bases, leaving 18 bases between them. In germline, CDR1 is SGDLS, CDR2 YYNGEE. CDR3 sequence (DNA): TGTGCCAGCAGCCCCCGTTCGGGGACAACCAACACTGAAGCTTTCTTT. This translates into CASSPRSGTTNTEAFF.

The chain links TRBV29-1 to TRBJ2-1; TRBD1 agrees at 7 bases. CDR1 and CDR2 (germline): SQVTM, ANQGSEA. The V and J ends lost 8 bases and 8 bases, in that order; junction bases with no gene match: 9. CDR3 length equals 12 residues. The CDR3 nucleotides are TGCAGCTCCGAGGGGGCGCAGGATGAGCAGTTCTTC. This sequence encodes CSSEGAQDEQFF.

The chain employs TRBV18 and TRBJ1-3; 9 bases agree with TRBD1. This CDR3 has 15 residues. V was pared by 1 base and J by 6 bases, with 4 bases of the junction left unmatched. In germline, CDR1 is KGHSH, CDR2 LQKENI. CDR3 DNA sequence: TGTGCCAGCTCACCACGACAGGGGGTCGAAAACACCATATATTTT. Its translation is CASSPRQGVENTIYF.

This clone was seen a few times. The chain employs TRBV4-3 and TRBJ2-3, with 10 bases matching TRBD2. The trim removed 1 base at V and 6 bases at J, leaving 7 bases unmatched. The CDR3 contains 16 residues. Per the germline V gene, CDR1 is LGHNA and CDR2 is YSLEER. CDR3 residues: CASSQGAGTSADTQYF. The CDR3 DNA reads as TGCGCCAGCAGCCAAGGGGCCGGGACTAGCGCCGATACGCAGTATTTT.

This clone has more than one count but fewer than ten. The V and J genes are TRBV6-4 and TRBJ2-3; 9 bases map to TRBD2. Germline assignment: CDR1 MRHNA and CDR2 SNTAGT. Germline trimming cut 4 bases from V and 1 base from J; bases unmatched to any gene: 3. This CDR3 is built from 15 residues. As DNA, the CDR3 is TGTGCCAGCAGTGTGGTAGCGGGAGGCACAGATACGCAGTATTTT. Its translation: CASSVVAGGTDTQYF.

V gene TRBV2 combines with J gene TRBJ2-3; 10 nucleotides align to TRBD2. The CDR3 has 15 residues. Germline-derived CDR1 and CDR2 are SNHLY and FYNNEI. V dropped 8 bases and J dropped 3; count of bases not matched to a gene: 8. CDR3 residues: CASGAGLAVTDTQYF. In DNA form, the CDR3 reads TGTGCCAGCGGCGCCGGACTAGCGGTGACAGATACGCAGTATTTT.

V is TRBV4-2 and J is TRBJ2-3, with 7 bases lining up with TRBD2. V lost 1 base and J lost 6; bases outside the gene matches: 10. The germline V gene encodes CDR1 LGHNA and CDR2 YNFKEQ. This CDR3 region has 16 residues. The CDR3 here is CASSQVMASGGDTQYF. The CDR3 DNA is TGTGCCAGCAGCCAAGTAATGGCTAGCGGTGGTGATACGCAGTATTTT.

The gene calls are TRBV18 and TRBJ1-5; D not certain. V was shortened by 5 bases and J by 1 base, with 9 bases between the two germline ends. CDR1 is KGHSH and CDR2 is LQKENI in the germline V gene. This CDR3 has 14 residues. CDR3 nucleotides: TGTGCCAGCTCATCGGGATCAAGCAATCAGCCCCAGCATTTT. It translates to CASSSGSSNQPQHF.

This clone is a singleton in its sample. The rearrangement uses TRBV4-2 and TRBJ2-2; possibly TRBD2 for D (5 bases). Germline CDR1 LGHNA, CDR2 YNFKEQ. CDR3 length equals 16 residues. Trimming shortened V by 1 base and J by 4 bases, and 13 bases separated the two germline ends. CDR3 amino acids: CASSQVEESATGELFF. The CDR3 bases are TGTGCCAGCAGCCAAGTGGAGGAGTCGGCCACCGGGGAGCTGTTTTTT.

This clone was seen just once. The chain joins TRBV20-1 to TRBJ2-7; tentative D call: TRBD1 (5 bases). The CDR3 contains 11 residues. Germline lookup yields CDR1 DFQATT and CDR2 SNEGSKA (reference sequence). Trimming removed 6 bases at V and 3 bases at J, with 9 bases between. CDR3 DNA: TGCAGTGCCCATCAGGGCTACGAGCAGTACTTC. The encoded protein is CSAHQGYEQYF.

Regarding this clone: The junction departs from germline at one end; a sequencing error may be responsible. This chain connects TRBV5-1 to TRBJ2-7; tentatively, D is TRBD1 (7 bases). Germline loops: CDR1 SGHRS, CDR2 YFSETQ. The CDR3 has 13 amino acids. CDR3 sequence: CASSLVDGGGKDF. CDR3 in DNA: TGCGCCAGCAGCTTGGTAGACGGAGGGGGCAAGGACTTC.

CDR3 sequence: CASGLLKDTQYF. In DNA, the CDR3 is TGTGCCAGCGGACTCCTGAAAGATACGCAGTATTTT. The chain is built from TRBV7-9 and TRBJ2-3; weak D call: TRBD2 (5 bases). CDR1 is SEHNR and CDR2 is FQNEAQ in the germline V gene (reference sequence). V lost 8 bases and J lost 5, with 11 bases in between. CDR3 length: 12 amino acids. Full variable domain (missing parts from reference TRBV7-9 and TRBJ2-3): DTGVSQNPRHKITKRGQNVTFRCDPISEHNRLYWYRQTLGQGPEFLTYFQNEAQLEKSRLLSDRFSAERPKGSFSTLEIQRTEQGDSAMYLCASGLLKDTQYFGPGTRLTVL.

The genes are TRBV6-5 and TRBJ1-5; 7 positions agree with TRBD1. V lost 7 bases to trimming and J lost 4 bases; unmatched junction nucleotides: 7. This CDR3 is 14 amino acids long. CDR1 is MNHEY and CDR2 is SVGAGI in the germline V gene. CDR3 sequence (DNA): TGTGCCAGCATGGGACAGACGTTTAATCAGCCCCAGCATTTT. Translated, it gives CASMGQTFNQPQHF.

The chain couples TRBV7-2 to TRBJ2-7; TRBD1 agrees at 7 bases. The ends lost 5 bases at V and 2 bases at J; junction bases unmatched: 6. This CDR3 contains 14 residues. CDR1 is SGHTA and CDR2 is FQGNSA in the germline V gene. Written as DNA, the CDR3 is TGTGCCAGCAGCCCACAACAGGGGACCTACGAGCAGTACTTC. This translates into CASSPQQGTYEQYF.

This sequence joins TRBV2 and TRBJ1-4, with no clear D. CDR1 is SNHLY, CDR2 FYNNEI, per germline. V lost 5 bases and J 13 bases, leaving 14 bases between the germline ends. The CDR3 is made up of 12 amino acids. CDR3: CASSPQHEGLFF. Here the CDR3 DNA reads TGTGCCAGCAGTCCGCAGCACGAGGGACTGTTTTTT.

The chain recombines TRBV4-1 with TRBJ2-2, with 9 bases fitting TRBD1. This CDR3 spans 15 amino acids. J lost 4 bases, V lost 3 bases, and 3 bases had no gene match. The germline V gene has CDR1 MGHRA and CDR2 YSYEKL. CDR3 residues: CASSHGTGLTGELFF. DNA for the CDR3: TGCGCCAGCAGCCACGGGACAGGGCTCACCGGGGAGCTGTTTTTT.

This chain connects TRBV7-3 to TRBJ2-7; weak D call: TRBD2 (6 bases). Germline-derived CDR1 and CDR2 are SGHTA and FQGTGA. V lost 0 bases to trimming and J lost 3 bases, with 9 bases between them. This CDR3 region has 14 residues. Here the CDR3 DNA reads TGTGCCAGCAGCTTAACAGGTAGCGGCTACGAGCAGTACTTC. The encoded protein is CASSLTGSGYEQYF.

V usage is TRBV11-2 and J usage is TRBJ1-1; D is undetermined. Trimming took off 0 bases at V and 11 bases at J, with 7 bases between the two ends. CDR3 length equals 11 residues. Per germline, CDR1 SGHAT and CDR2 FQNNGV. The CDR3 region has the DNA TGTGCCAGCAGCTTAGACGAGTATGCTTTCTTT. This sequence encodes CASSLDEYAFF.

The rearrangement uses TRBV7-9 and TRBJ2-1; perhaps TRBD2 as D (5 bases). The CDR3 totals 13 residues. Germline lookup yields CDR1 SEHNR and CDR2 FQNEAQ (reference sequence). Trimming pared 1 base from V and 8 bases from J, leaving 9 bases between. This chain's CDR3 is CASSLGTRDEQFF. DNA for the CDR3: TGTGCCAGCAGCTTAGGAACGAGGGATGAGCAGTTCTTC.

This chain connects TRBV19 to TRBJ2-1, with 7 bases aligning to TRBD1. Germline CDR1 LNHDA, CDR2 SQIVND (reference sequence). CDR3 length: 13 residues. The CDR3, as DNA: TGTTGTTCCAGCATAAGAGGGGGCTATGAGCAGTTCTTC. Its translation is CCSSIRGGYEQFF.